This T cell receptor (beta chain) originates from a study of T-cell memory formation after mild COVID-19. Points on this clonotype: What it recognizes is unknown.

The germline gives CDR1 DFQATT, CDR2 SNEGSKA (reference sequence). The CDR3 covers 14 residues. V was shortened by 7 bases and J by 0 bases, with 16 bases between the two germline ends. Regarding the study as a whole: Whether day 37 second-wave clones are SARS-CoV-2-specific was not confirmed. The study detected some responding clones in pre-infection memory, suggesting cross-reactive memory joined.

Each CDR3 protein is one row after TCRdb ran MiXCR on the 5' RACE reads. The table shows around 200,000 distinct CDR3 sequences, with approximately 16% occurring only once. What was sequenced was PBMCs or a T cell subset sorted from them (not recorded which). The chain recombines TRBV20-1 with TRBJ2-7; D is undetermined. The sequence came from an adult woman who had mild COVID-19 (a few samples of this study predate the infection). Cell type and time point are not known. The CDR3 region is CSGVDRRTSYEQYF. CDR3 coding DNA: TGCAGTGGTGTGGACCGACGGACCTCCTACGAGCAGTACTTC.